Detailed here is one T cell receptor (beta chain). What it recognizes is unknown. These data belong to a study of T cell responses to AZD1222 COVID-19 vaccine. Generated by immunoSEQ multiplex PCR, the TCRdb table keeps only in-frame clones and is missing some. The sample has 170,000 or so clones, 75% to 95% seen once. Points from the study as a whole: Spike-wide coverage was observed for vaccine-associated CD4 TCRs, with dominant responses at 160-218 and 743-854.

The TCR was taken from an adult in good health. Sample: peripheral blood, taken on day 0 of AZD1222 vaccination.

The CDR3 here is CASTLSRAQAWGLNTEAFF. The CDR3 DNA sequence: TGTGCCAGTACCCTTTCCCGGGCCCAGGCGTGGGGCCTGAACACTGAAGCTTTCTTT. The chain carries TRBV19 and TRBJ1-1, with D maybe TRBD1 (5 bases). The CDR3 totals 19 residues. V was cut by 7 bases and J by 0 bases, with 27 bases left in between. Looked up from germline, CDR1 is LNHDA and CDR2 is SQIVND (reference sequence).